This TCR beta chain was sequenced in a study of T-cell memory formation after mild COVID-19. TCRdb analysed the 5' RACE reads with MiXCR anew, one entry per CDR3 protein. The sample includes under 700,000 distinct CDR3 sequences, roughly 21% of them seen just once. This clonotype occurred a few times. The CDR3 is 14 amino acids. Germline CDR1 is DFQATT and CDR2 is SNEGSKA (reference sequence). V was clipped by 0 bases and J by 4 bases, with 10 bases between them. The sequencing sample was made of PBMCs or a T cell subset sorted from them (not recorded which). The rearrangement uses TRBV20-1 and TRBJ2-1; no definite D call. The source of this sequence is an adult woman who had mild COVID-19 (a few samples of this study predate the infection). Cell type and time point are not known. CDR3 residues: CSARELGSYNEQFF. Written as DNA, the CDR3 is TGCAGTGCTAGAGAGTTGGGCTCTTACAATGAGCAGTTCTTC.